By sample share, the clone carrying this T cell receptor (beta chain) is medium-sized (0.01 to 0.1%). Its antigen is undetermined. These data are taken from a study of Graves' ophthalmopathy and Graves' hyperthyroidism. Findings of the study overall: Thyroid clonotypes that were expanded above 0.001 frequency mostly also appeared in blood. Discrimination between ophthalmopathy and stable hyperthyroidism by a 13-signature model showed roughly 88% sensitivity and about 80% specificity.

Trimming stripped 0 bases from V and 4 bases from J, with 13 bases between. This CDR3 spans 15 amino acids. Germline loops: CDR1 SGDLS, CDR2 YYNGEE. The PBMC fraction was derived from around 9.4 ml of fresh peripheral blood. RNA transcripts were the template, and TCR beta CDR3 regions were amplified from them. Second-round multiplex PCR came after first-round RT-PCR with HTBI primers. MiXCR was run by TCRdb on the multiplex PCR reads, yielding one entry per CDR3 protein. The sample includes approximately 15,000 distinct CDR3 sequences, around 46% seen only once; the top ten take about 25%. The V gene is TRBV9, the J gene TRBJ2-5; TRBD1 or TRBD2 may be the D gene (5 bases each). Source material: peripheral blood. The clonotype originates from a woman between 40 and 50 years old with stable Graves' hyperthyroidism. CDR3 residues: CASSVVGVTGETQYF. CDR3 DNA sequence: TGTGCCAGCAGCGTAGTGGGGGTAACGGGAGAGACCCAGTACTTC.